This section outlines one T cell receptor (beta chain) sequence together with its context. Unique molecular identifiers were incorporated during preparation of the TCRbeta library. TCRdb re-called the PCR reads with MiXCR, one entry per CDR3 protein. In the table there are about a million distinct CDR3 sequences, roughly 31% of which are singletons. The sample belongs to a study of T-cell reconstitution after alpha-beta-depleted transplantation in children. The V gene's germline CDR1 is SGHVS and CDR2 FQNEAQ. The V end was cut by 1 base, the J end by 5 bases, with 14 bases between. The CDR3 spans 15 residues.

The source was PBMCs, mostly from graft donor cells, collected 360 days after TCRalphabeta/CD19-depleted stem cell transplant. The chain has TRBV7-8 and TRBJ2-5; a possible D gene is TRBD1 (5 bases). This clonotype was obtained from a boy younger than two who had a stem cell transplant for SCID, so the T cells may come from the graft donor. In nucleotides, the CDR3 is TGTGCCAGCAGCTTAGAACGATCAGGGATGGAGACCCAGTACTTC. Its translation is CASSLERSGMETQYF.